Described below is a single TCR beta chain sequence and its context. Its matching antigen is unknown. This entry belongs to a study of T-cell memory formation after mild COVID-19. 5'RACE, which relied on constant-segment primers, yielded TCR alpha and TCR beta cDNA libraries carrying sample barcodes and UMIs. One entry per CDR3 protein, called by TCRdb with MiXCR from the 5' RACE reads. The profile shows roughly 160,000 distinct CDR3 sequences, approximately 13% of them singletons. Germline V gene data show CDR1 as LNHDA and CDR2 as SQIVND (reference sequence). V trimming: 3 bases; J trimming: 4 bases; junction bases outside the gene matches: 4. This CDR3 is 14 amino acids long. Study results and limitations: Largely, contracting CD4+ clones fell within CM and EM, and contracting CD8+ clones within EMRA. Pre-infection memory showed some responding clones, and this suggested that cross-reactive memory joined.

The sequencing sample was made of PBMCs or a T cell subset sorted from them (not recorded which). The sequence was obtained from a man aged 18 to 35 who had mild COVID-19 (a few samples of this study predate the infection). Cell type and time point are not known. The chain uses TRBV19 and TRBJ1-1, with 8 bases lining up with TRBD1. The CDR3 region has the DNA TGTGCCAGTAGTATCCAGGGGGCGCCCACTGAAGCTTTCTTT. Protein: CASSIQGAPTEAFF.